The 21 T cell receptor beta chains below come from one sample, sequenced in a study of T cell responses to AZD1222 COVID-19 vaccine. Only in-frame clones appear in the TCRdb table, and some are missing; sequencing was by immunoSEQ multiplex PCR. The data contain about 100,000 clones, roughly 86% of them singletons. The input for sequencing was peripheral blood, taken on day 0 of AZD1222 vaccination. These receptors were collected from an adult in good health.

This chain connects TRBV6-1 to TRBJ1-1; 8 bases match TRBD1. Germline assignment: CDR1 MNHNS and CDR2 SASEGT. Losses at the gene ends were 7 bases for V and 5 bases for J; bases not matched to a gene: 9. This CDR3 contains 14 residues. The CDR3 sequence: CASIIGQGGTEAFF. Written as DNA, the CDR3 is TGTGCCAGCATCATCGGACAGGGTGGGACTGAAGCTTTCTTT.

J is TRBJ1-5 and V is TRBV15, with 8 bases identical to TRBD1. Germline V gene sequence: CDR1 LNHNV, CDR2 YYDKDF (reference sequence). The junction had 8 bases not matched to a gene; V was cut back by 5 bases and J by 5 bases. The CDR3 totals 15 residues. The chain's CDR3 is CATSLRTGPYQPQHF. In DNA, the CDR3 is TGTGCCACCAGCTTACGGACAGGGCCTTATCAGCCCCAGCATTTT.

The chain employs TRBV5-6 and TRBJ1-2; D gene unclear. The germline V gene has CDR1 SGHDT and CDR2 YYEEEE. The germline V and J ends were trimmed by 0 bases and 8 bases, with 20 bases remaining between them. The CDR3 has 16 residues. The CDR3 sequence: CASSLETENLRYGYTF. DNA for the CDR3: TGTGCCAGCAGCTTGGAGACGGAAAACCTTAGGTACGGCTACACCTTC. The full variable domain, with the rest looked up from reference TRBV5-6 and TRBJ1-2, is DAGVTQSPTHLIKTRGQQVTLRCSPKSGHDTVSWYQQALGQGPQFIFQYYEEEERQRGNFPDRFSGHQFPNYSSELNVNALLLGDSALYLCASSLETENLRYGYTFGSGTRLTVV.

CDR3 sequence: CASSLVGSSYNEQFF. In DNA, the CDR3 is TGTGCCAGCAGCTTGGTAGGGAGCTCCTACAATGAGCAGTTCTTC. The rearrangement uses TRBV5-4 and TRBJ2-1; perhaps TRBD2 as D (5 bases). The CDR3 consists of 15 residues. V lost 0 bases to trimming and J lost 0 bases, with 7 bases between them. Germline CDR1 is SGHNT and CDR2 is YYREEE (reference sequence).

This clone was recorded only once. The same CDR3 arises from other DNA sequences in this sample as well. CDR3 nucleotides: TGTGCCAGTAGTATTGGGGGTCAGCCCCAGCATTTT. It encodes CASSIGGQPQHF. This chain uses TRBV19 with TRBJ1-5; possibly TRBD1 for D (5 bases). Germline CDR1 LNHDA, CDR2 SQIVND (reference sequence). The CDR3 is made up of 12 amino acids. Between the trimmed V and J ends, which lost 3 bases and 6 bases, there was a span of 6 bases.

The chain employs TRBV19 and TRBJ2-7; D tentatively fits TRBD1 or TRBD2 (6 bases each). The V gene's germline CDR1 is LNHDA and CDR2 SQIVND (reference sequence). This CDR3 has 15 residues. V shed 4 bases and J shed 0 bases, with 13 bases lying between them. The CDR3, as DNA: TGTGCCAGTAGTACCGCGGGACACCCCTCCTACGAGCAGTACTTC. Amino acid sequence: CASSTAGHPSYEQYF.

This chain links TRBV6-5 with TRBJ1-6; no firm D call. Trimming took 7 bases from V and 7 from J, leaving 8 bases between them. The CDR3 is 12 amino acids. CDR1 and CDR2 from the germline V gene are MNHEY and SVGAGI. In nucleotides, the CDR3 is TGTGCCAGCACGAGCCCCAATTCACCCCTCCACTTT. As protein: CASTSPNSPLHF.

The chain combines TRBV6-5 with TRBJ2-7; 9 nucleotides agree with TRBD1. Germline CDR1 is MNHEY and CDR2 is SVGAGI. The CDR3 totals 14 residues. The ends lost 2 bases at V and 6 bases at J; junction bases unmatched: 5. The CDR3 spells CASSYGTGRGEQYF. The CDR3 nucleotides are TGTGCCAGCAGTTACGGGACAGGGAGGGGCGAGCAGTACTTC.

This clone was recorded only once. In nucleotides, the CDR3 is TGTGCCAGCTCACTAGTCCCGGACACTTGGAACACTGAAGCTTTCTTT. Translating gives CASSLVPDTWNTEAFF. The chain uses TRBV18 and TRBJ1-1; possible D gene TRBD1, 5 bases. The CDR3 is 16 residues long. With 4 bases removed from V and 1 base from J, the gap between germline ends came to 16 bases. Germline V gene lookup returns CDR1 KGHSH and CDR2 LQKENI.

The chain uses TRBV6-2 or TRBV6-3 and TRBJ2-7; TRBD2 agrees at 12 bases. The CDR3 totals 15 residues. The V gene's germline CDR1 is MNHEY and CDR2 SVGEGT. Germline trimming cut 4 bases from V and 4 bases from J; bases unmatched to any gene: 5. CDR3 loop: CASSLGLAGKYEQYF. CDR3 nucleotides: TGTGCCAGCAGTTTAGGACTAGCGGGGAAGTACGAGCAGTACTTC.

V is TRBV12-3 or TRBV12-4 and J is TRBJ1-2; D unclear. V dropped 3 bases and J dropped 8 bases, with 10 bases sitting between them. The CDR3 is 12 amino acids. The CDR3 here is CASSFEGSGYTF. In DNA, the CDR3 is TGTGCCAGCAGTTTTGAGGGTAGCGGCTACACCTTC.

The chain joins TRBV20-1 to TRBJ1-6; the D is unclear. The CDR3 length is 11 residues. V dropped 3 bases and J dropped 9 bases, with 6 bases sitting between them. From germline, CDR1 is DFQATT and CDR2 SNEGSKA (reference sequence). CDR3 bases: TGCAGTGCTAGCGGAGGTTCACCCCTCCACTTT. It translates to CSASGGSPLHF.

The chain is built from TRBV28 and TRBJ2-2, with 13 positions matching TRBD2. V was clipped by 5 bases and J by 0 bases; unmatched bases: 3. There are 17 residues in the CDR3. The germline V gene encodes CDR1 MDHEN and CDR2 SYDVKM. CDR3 residues: CASSAGLAGANTGELFF. Written as DNA, the CDR3 is TGTGCCAGCAGTGCCGGACTAGCGGGAGCGAACACCGGGGAGCTGTTTTTT.

The count of this clone is one. The chain couples TRBV5-1 to TRBJ1-1; TRBD1 agrees at 11 bases. Losses at the gene ends were 0 bases for V and 3 bases for J; bases not matched to a gene: 7. CDR1 and CDR2 from the germline V gene are SGHRS and YFSETQ. The CDR3 sequence is 17 residues long. The CDR3: CASSLAVDRGHDTEAFF. The CDR3 bases are TGCGCCAGCAGCTTGGCAGTGGACAGGGGGCATGACACTGAAGCTTTCTTT.

The rearrangement joins TRBV30 to TRBJ1-2, with D unresolved. Trimming left V 4 bases short and J 4 bases short, with 19 bases between. The CDR3 sequence is 15 residues long. CDR1 and CDR2 (germline): GTSNPN, SVGIG (reference sequence). CDR3 nucleotide sequence: TGTGCCTGGAAGGAGGGCACGTCGAAGTCCTATGGCTACACCTTC. Translation: CAWKEGTSKSYGYTF.

This clone has just a few counts. V gene TRBV5-4 combines with J gene TRBJ1-1, with a weak D call TRBD1 (5 bases). There are 15 residues in the CDR3. Germline CDR1 SGHNT, CDR2 YYREEE (reference sequence). V was pared by 0 bases and J by 1 base, with 10 bases between. CDR3 in DNA: TGTGCCAGCAGCTTGGCCGGGGGGGGGAACACTGAAGCTTTCTTT. This encodes CASSLAGGGNTEAFF. The whole variable domain, remainder taken from reference TRBV5-4 and TRBJ1-1, is ETGVTQSPTHLIKTRGQQVTLRCSSQSGHNTVSWYQQALGQGPQFIFQYYREEENGRGNFPPRFSGLQFPNYSSELNVNALELDDSALYLCASSLAGGGNTEAFFGQGTRLTVV.

V usage is TRBV7-2 and J usage is TRBJ1-2; TRBD1 aligns across 7 bases. Germline V gene sequence: CDR1 SGHTA, CDR2 FQGNSA. This CDR3 is built from 14 residues. The junction had 5 bases not matched to a gene; V was cut back by 1 base and J by 6 bases. In DNA form, the CDR3 reads TGTGCCAGCAGCTTAGGACAGGGAGCGAATGGCTACACCTTC. It encodes CASSLGQGANGYTF.

The genes are TRBV9 and TRBJ1-4; D gene ambiguous. Germline lookup yields CDR1 SGDLS and CDR2 YYNGEE. Trimming took off 5 bases at V and 6 bases at J, with 11 bases between the two ends. The CDR3 is 13 residues long. CDR3: CASRGKGDEKLFF. The CDR3 DNA follows: TGTGCCAGCAGGGGGAAGGGTGATGAAAAACTGTTTTTT.

The chain joins TRBV24-1 to TRBJ2-7, with D possibly TRBD1 on 5 matching bases. V shed 6 bases and J shed 3 bases, with 8 bases lying between them. The V gene's germline CDR1 is KGHDR and CDR2 SFDVKD. The CDR3 has 12 residues. CDR3 region: CATSQGDYEQYF. CDR3 bases: TGTGCCACCAGTCAGGGCGACTACGAGCAGTACTTC.

The chain has TRBV20-1 and TRBJ2-7; D is uncertain. This CDR3 is 11 amino acids long. The germline gives CDR1 DFQATT, CDR2 SNEGSKA (reference sequence). With 3 bases removed from V and 3 bases from J, the gap between germline ends came to 6 bases. The CDR3 spells CSASGYYEQYF. CDR3 bases: TGCAGTGCTAGCGGTTACTACGAGCAGTACTTC.

The chain links TRBV4-2 to TRBJ1-6; 8 bases map to TRBD1. This CDR3 comprises 16 residues. V dropped 0 bases and J dropped 6; count of bases not matched to a gene: 4. Germline lookup yields CDR1 LGHNA and CDR2 YNFKEQ. The CDR3 bases are TGTGCCAGCAGCCAAGAATGGGGACAGGTTAATTCACCCCTCCACTTT. Protein: CASSQEWGQVNSPLHF.